Listed below are T cell receptor beta chains from one sample, sequenced in a study of T-cell reconstitution after alpha-beta-depleted transplantation in children. TCRdb used MiXCR to reprocess the PCR reads, holding one entry per CDR3 protein. The sample has some 280,000 distinct CDR3 sequences; almost 10% are singletons. Sequencing used PBMCs from the stem cell graft donor, obtained from the stem cell graft. These receptor sequences come from a human donor who donated a stem cell graft to a child with SCID. Both conserved end residues are part of each CDR3. A D gene is named only where the DNA matches it firmly. Size is omitted from some rows. Given values are once, few, many or a class for expanded clones.

abundance: NA; d_gene: TRBD1; j_gene: TRBJ1-6; v_gene: TRBV20-1; CDR3aa: CSAEGAIGSPLHF; CDR3nt: TGCAGTGCGGAGGGGGCGATCGGGTCACCCCTCCACTTT
abundance: NA; d_gene: NA; j_gene: TRBJ1-1; v_gene: TRBV29-1; CDR3aa: CSVEGTAQAFF; CDR3nt: TGCAGCGTTGAAGGGACAGCCCAAGCTTTCTTT
abundance: NA; d_gene: TRBD2; j_gene: TRBJ2-4; v_gene: TRBV2; CDR3aa: CATRTSEVIQYF; CDR3nt: TGTGCCACCCGGACTAGCGAAGTCATTCAGTACTTC
abundance: NA; d_gene: TRBD1; j_gene: TRBJ2-5; v_gene: TRBV24-1; CDR3aa: CATSDPGTDGETQYF; CDR3nt: TGTGCCACCAGTGATCCCGGGACAGACGGAGAGACCCAGTACTTC
abundance: NA; d_gene: NA; j_gene: TRBJ2-1; v_gene: TRBV5-1; CDR3aa: CASSLGLGGAYNEQFF; CDR3nt: TGCGCCAGCAGCTTGGGATTGGGGGGGGCATACAATGAGCAGTTCTTC
abundance: NA; d_gene: NA; j_gene: TRBJ1-1; v_gene: TRBV27; CDR3aa: CASSSSLLTGTEAFF; CDR3nt: TGTGCCAGCAGTTCGTCTCTTCTAACTGGGACTGAAGCTTTCTTT
abundance: NA; d_gene: TRBD1; j_gene: TRBJ1-1; v_gene: TRBV27; CDR3aa: CASSFRQGARNTEAFF; CDR3nt: TGTGCCAGCAGTTTCCGGCAGGGGGCTAGGAACACTGAAGCTTTCTTT
abundance: once; d_gene: NA; j_gene: TRBJ2-5; v_gene: TRBV7-8; CDR3aa: CASSLAGGGLQETQYF; CDR3nt: TGTGCCAGCAGCTTAGCCGGAGGGGGACTCCAAGAGACCCAGTACTTC
abundance: many; d_gene: NA; j_gene: TRBJ1-2; v_gene: TRBV6-1; CDR3aa: CASSEDSLYYGYTF; CDR3nt: TGTGCCAGCAGTGAGGACAGCCTCTACTATGGCTACACCTTC
abundance: NA; d_gene: NA; j_gene: TRBJ2-5; v_gene: TRBV29-1; CDR3aa: CSVDGERQETQYF; CDR3nt: TGCAGCGTTGATGGGGAGAGGCAAGAGACCCAGTACTTC
abundance: few; d_gene: NA; j_gene: TRBJ2-5; v_gene: TRBV20-1; CDR3aa: CSARGASFQETQYF; CDR3nt: TGCAGTGCTAGAGGAGCCAGCTTTCAAGAGACCCAGTACTTC
abundance: NA; d_gene: TRBD1; j_gene: TRBJ1-2; v_gene: TRBV20-1; CDR3aa: CSARPGQGGNYGYTF; CDR3nt: TGCAGTGCTAGGCCGGGACAGGGAGGCAACTATGGCTACACCTTC
abundance: few; d_gene: TRBD2; j_gene: TRBJ2-3; v_gene: TRBV9; CDR3aa: CASSARGAGGADTQYF; CDR3nt: TGTGCCAGCAGCGCCCGCGGAGCGGGGGGGGCAGATACGCAGTATTTT
abundance: many; d_gene: NA; j_gene: TRBJ2-7; v_gene: TRBV5-1; CDR3aa: CASSYEGEQYF; CDR3nt: TGCGCCAGCAGCTACGAGGGAGAGCAGTACTTC
abundance: few; d_gene: NA; j_gene: TRBJ1-5; v_gene: TRBV18; CDR3aa: CASSPGEAGNQPQHF; CDR3nt: TGTGCCAGCTCACCCGGGGAGGCCGGCAATCAGCCCCAGCATTTT
abundance: NA; d_gene: NA; j_gene: TRBJ2-1; v_gene: TRBV12-3/TRBV12-4; CDR3aa: CASSSWGGRQFF; CDR3nt: TGTGCCAGCAGTTCCTGGGGGGGGCGACAGTTCTTC
abundance: few; d_gene: NA; j_gene: TRBJ2-7; v_gene: TRBV3-1; CDR3aa: CASSQEAYEQYF; CDR3nt: TGTGCCAGCAGTCAAGAAGCCTACGAGCAGTACTTC
abundance: few; d_gene: NA; j_gene: TRBJ1-1; v_gene: TRBV6-5; CDR3aa: CASSAADTEAFF; CDR3nt: TGTGCCAGCAGCGCCGCAGACACTGAAGCTTTCTTT
abundance: many; d_gene: NA; j_gene: TRBJ2-5; v_gene: TRBV5-1; CDR3aa: CASSYNQETQYF; CDR3nt: TGCGCCAGCAGTTATAACCAAGAGACCCAGTACTTC
abundance: NA; d_gene: TRBD1; j_gene: TRBJ2-7; v_gene: TRBV10-2; CDR3aa: CASRDTGAKEQYF; CDR3nt: TGCGCCAGCAGGGATACAGGGGCTAAGGAGCAGTACTTC
abundance: NA; d_gene: TRBD2; j_gene: TRBJ2-3; v_gene: TRBV27; CDR3aa: CASSPPAGNTDTQYF; CDR3nt: TGTGCCAGCAGTCCCCCAGCGGGGAACACAGATACGCAGTATTTT
abundance: few; d_gene: TRBD1; j_gene: TRBJ1-4; v_gene: TRBV12-3/TRBV12-4; CDR3aa: CASHRQGGEKLFF; CDR3nt: TGTGCCAGCCATAGACAGGGGGGCGAAAAACTGTTTTTT
abundance: NA; d_gene: NA; j_gene: TRBJ1-4; v_gene: TRBV29-1; CDR3aa: CSVGEGSEKLFF; CDR3nt: TGCAGCGTTGGGGAGGGGTCCGAAAAACTGTTTTTT
abundance: few; d_gene: NA; j_gene: TRBJ2-7; v_gene: TRBV5-5; CDR3aa: CASTRGALYEQYF; CDR3nt: TGTGCCAGCACCCGGGGGGCCCTCTACGAGCAGTACTTC
abundance: NA; d_gene: TRBD1; j_gene: TRBJ2-1; v_gene: TRBV10-3; CDR3aa: CATRDRGRDEQFF; CDR3nt: TGTGCCACCCGGGACAGGGGTCGGGATGAGCAGTTCTTC
abundance: NA; d_gene: TRBD2; j_gene: TRBJ2-3; v_gene: TRBV20-1; CDR3aa: CCATERLSGAPSDTQYF; CDR3nt: TGCTGTGCTACGGAGAGACTTAGCGGGGCCCCGTCGGATACGCAGTATTTT
abundance: NA; d_gene: TRBD1; j_gene: TRBJ1-1; v_gene: TRBV12-3/TRBV12-4; CDR3aa: CASSAGGGWTEAFF; CDR3nt: TGTGCCAGCAGTGCAGGGGGCGGGTGGACTGAAGCTTTCTTT
abundance: few; d_gene: NA; j_gene: TRBJ2-6; v_gene: TRBV29-1; CDR3aa: CSVDGAGANVLTF; CDR3nt: TGCAGCGTTGACGGCGCTGGGGCCAACGTCCTGACTTTC
abundance: few; d_gene: TRBD2; j_gene: TRBJ2-5; v_gene: TRBV27; CDR3aa: CASQGLATETQYF; CDR3nt: TGTGCCAGCCAGGGACTAGCGACGGAGACCCAGTACTTC
abundance: NA; d_gene: TRBD2; j_gene: TRBJ2-4; v_gene: TRBV27; CDR3aa: CASSTGTSGGAIQYF; CDR3nt: TGTGCCAGCAGCACCGGGACTAGCGGGGGGGCTATTCAGTACTTC